This TCR beta chain was obtained from a study of OX40 agonist ivuxolimab in advanced cancers. This clone showed up just a few times. There are 13 residues in the CDR3. Germline loops: CDR1 SGHTA, CDR2 FQGTGA. Between the trimmed V and J ends, which lost 3 bases and 3 bases, there was a span of 8 bases. The assay was immunoSEQ multiplex PCR, and TCRdb's table has in-frame clones only and misses some. The table lists about 48,000 clones, less than 85% of them singletons. The clonotype originates from an adult with an advanced solid tumor such as melanoma, head and neck, liver or kidney cancer. Source: CD4+ or CD8+ T cells sorted from blood, taken in a trial of the OX40 agonist ivuxolimab. The chain links TRBV7-3 to TRBJ2-5; no firm D call. CDR3 coding DNA: TGTGCCAGCAGCTTTACTGATAAAGAGACCCAGTACTTC. It specifies CASSFTDKETQYF.